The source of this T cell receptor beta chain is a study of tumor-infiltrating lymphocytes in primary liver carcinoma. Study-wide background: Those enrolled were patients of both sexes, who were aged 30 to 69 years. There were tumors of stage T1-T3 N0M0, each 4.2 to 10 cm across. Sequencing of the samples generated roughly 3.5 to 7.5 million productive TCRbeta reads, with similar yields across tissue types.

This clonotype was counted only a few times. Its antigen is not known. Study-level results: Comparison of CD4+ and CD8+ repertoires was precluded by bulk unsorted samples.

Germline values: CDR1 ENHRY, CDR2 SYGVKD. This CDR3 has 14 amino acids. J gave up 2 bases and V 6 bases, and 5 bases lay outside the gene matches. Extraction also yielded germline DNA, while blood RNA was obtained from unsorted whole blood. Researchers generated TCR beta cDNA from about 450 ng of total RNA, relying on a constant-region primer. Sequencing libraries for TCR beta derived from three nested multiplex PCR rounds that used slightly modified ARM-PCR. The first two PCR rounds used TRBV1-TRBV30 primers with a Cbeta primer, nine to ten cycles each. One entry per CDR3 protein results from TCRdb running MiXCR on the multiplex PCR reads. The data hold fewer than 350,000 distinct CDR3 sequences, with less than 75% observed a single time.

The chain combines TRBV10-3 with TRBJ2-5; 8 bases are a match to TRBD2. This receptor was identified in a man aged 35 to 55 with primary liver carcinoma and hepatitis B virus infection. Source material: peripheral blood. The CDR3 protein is CAIRGQREQETQYF. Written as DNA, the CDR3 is TGTGCCATCAGGGGGCAGCGGGAGCAAGAGACCCAGTACTTC.